The 18 T cell receptor beta chains in this list originate from one sample, sequenced in a study of cytomegalovirus exposure and HLA in healthy donors (dated by TCRdb to 2016 to 2017). Receptor libraries were prepared by the immunoSEQ multiplex PCR assay. For the multiplex PCR, a mixture combining 60 forward primers for TCR Vbeta segments and 13 reverse primers for TCR Jbeta segments was used. Drawn from immuneACCESS, this table holds only the in-frame rearrangements with V and J called that TCRdb kept. Clones are partly lost; checked studies trace under half to an unresolved V gene and leave the rest unexplained. A total of 75,000 to 95,000 clones appear in this sample, around 79% of them only once. Roughly an eighth of the sample is held by the ten biggest clonotypes. The sequencing input was PBMCs. These receptors were collected from a human donor in good health.

The J gene is TRBJ2-2, the V gene TRBV27; 9 nucleotides agree with TRBD1. The CDR3 contains 15 residues. Per germline, CDR1 MNHEY and CDR2 SMNVEV (reference sequence). V gave up 1 base and J gave up 6 bases; unmatched junction bases: 3. The CDR3 is CASSLLGQGAGELFF. The DNA for the CDR3 is TGTGCCAGCAGTTTATTGGGACAGGGCGCCGGGGAGCTGTTTTTT.

The chain uses TRBV28 and TRBJ2-6; a possible D gene is TRBD1 (6 bases). The CDR3 consists of 15 residues. Germline V gene sequence: CDR1 MDHEN, CDR2 SYDVKM. V dropped 6 bases and J dropped 0 bases, with 9 bases sitting between them. The CDR3: CASRKQGSGANVLTF. CDR3 bases: TGTGCCAGCAGGAAACAGGGCTCTGGGGCCAACGTCCTGACTTTC. Complete variable domain (other parts from reference TRBV28 and TRBJ2-6): DVKVTQSSRYLVKRTGEKVFLECVQDMDHENMFWYRQDPGLGLRLIYFSYDVKMKEKGDIPEGYSVSREKKERFSLILESASTNQTSMYLCASRKQGSGANVLTFGAGSRLTVL.

This clone is a singleton in its sample. The chain employs TRBV18 and TRBJ1-6, with D perhaps matching TRBD1 (6 bases). Germline V gene lookup returns CDR1 KGHSH and CDR2 LQKENI. V was cut by 6 bases and J by 7 bases, with 13 bases left in between. CDR3 length equals 14 residues. CDR3 in amino acids: CASSRQEANSPLHF. For the CDR3, the DNA is TGTGCCAGCTCCCGACAGGAGGCGAATTCACCCCTCCACTTT.

The chain is built from TRBV30 and TRBJ1-4, with D unresolved. The CDR3 sequence is 14 residues long. CDR1 is GTSNPN and CDR2 is SVGIG in the germline V gene (reference sequence). Deletions cut 3 bases from V and 13 bases from J, with 21 bases between. The CDR3 region has the DNA TGTGCCTGGAGGCGTGCAGCCGGGAATTGTGGACTGTTTTTT. Translating it yields CAWRRAAGNCGLFF.

V usage is TRBV5-6 and J usage is TRBJ1-1; maybe TRBD1 (5 bases). CDR1 and CDR2 from the germline V gene are SGHDT and YYEEEE. V dropped 3 bases and J dropped 1 base, with 13 bases sitting between them. This CDR3 comprises 15 residues. CDR3 in DNA: TGTGCCAGCAGCTCCTGGGGGGTAGGGAACACTGAAGCTTTCTTT. Translated, it gives CASSSWGVGNTEAFF.

The rearrangement links TRBV18 to TRBJ2-7; D gene ambiguous. Looked up from germline, CDR1 is KGHSH and CDR2 is LQKENI. The V end lost 2 bases, the J end lost 1 base, and 9 bases lay between the germline ends. This CDR3 region has 14 residues. CDR3 region: CASSPTTDSYEQYF. The CDR3 DNA reads as TGTGCCAGCTCACCAACCACAGATTCCTACGAGCAGTACTTC.

The CDR3 sequence: CSVVPRPDSTEAFF. CDR3 coding DNA: TGCAGCGTTGTGCCCCGGCCTGACAGCACTGAAGCTTTCTTT. The chain couples TRBV29-1 to TRBJ1-1; TRBD1 might be the D (5 bases). This CDR3 spans 14 amino acids. Germline V gene data show CDR1 as SQVTM and CDR2 as ANQGSEA. Trimming cost V 4 bases and J 4 bases, with 16 bases left between them.

The rearrangement joins TRBV4-1 to TRBJ1-6; maybe TRBD1 (5 bases). Per germline, CDR1 MGHRA and CDR2 YSYEKL. With 4 bases removed from V and 3 bases from J, the gap between germline ends came to 10 bases. The CDR3 consists of 15 residues. The CDR3: CASSRTGFYNSPLHF. The CDR3 nucleotides are TGCGCCAGCAGCCGAACAGGATTCTATAATTCACCCCTCCACTTT.

The V and J genes are TRBV4-1 and TRBJ2-1; 8 positions match TRBD2. This CDR3 is 16 amino acids long. Germline V gene data show CDR1 as MGHRA and CDR2 as YSYEKL. Trimming removed 4 bases from V and 0 bases from J; junction bases left unmatched: 5. CDR3 nucleotide sequence: TGCGCCAGCAGCCCTTATAGCGGGGACTCCTACAATGAGCAGTTCTTC. Translating gives CASSPYSGDSYNEQFF.

Details on this clone: Other DNA sequences from this sample encode an identical CDR3 as well. The J gene is TRBJ2-7, the V gene TRBV15; 10 bases match TRBD1. CDR1 and CDR2 from the germline V gene are LNHNV and YYDKDF (reference sequence). The CDR3 is 15 residues long. Losses at the gene ends were 0 bases for V and 4 bases for J; bases not matched to a gene: 3. The CDR3 reads CATSREGQGIYEQYF. CDR3 nucleotides: TGTGCCACCAGCAGAGAGGGACAGGGGATATACGAGCAGTACTTC.

The chain employs TRBV6-5 and TRBJ1-1, with D perhaps matching TRBD1 (6 bases). Per the germline V gene, CDR1 is MNHEY and CDR2 is SVGAGI. The CDR3 consists of 15 residues. Between the trimmed V and J ends, which lost 0 bases and 4 bases, there was a span of 12 bases. The CDR3 loop is CASSYSGGRVTEAFF. The CDR3 bases are TGTGCCAGCAGTTACTCGGGGGGGCGAGTCACTGAAGCTTTCTTT.

The CDR3 region has the DNA TGTGCCATCAGTGGGACAGGGGGCGAAGATACGCAGTATTTT. It encodes CAISGTGGEDTQYF. The chain joins TRBV10-3 to TRBJ2-3, with TRBD1 matching over 11 bases. Trimming took 4 bases from V and 5 from J; bases not matched to a gene: 2. The length of the CDR3 is 14 residues. Looked up from germline, CDR1 is ENHRY and CDR2 is SYGVKD.

This chain joins TRBV7-9 and TRBJ1-1; D is ambiguous. In germline, CDR1 is SEHNR, CDR2 FQNEAQ (reference sequence). The CDR3 is made up of 14 amino acids. The V end was cut by 4 bases, the J end by 0 bases, with 9 bases between. The CDR3 coding sequence is TGTGCCAGCAGCTCAGGACTCGTGAACACTGAAGCTTTCTTT. Translating gives CASSSGLVNTEAFF. Drawing the rest from reference TRBV7-9 and TRBJ1-1, the complete variable domain is DTGVSQNPRHKITKRGQNVTFRCDPISEHNRLYWYRQTLGQGPEFLTYFQNEAQLEKSRLLSDRFSAERPKGSFSTLEIQRTEQGDSAMYLCASSSGLVNTEAFFGQGTRLTVV.

V usage is TRBV15 and J usage is TRBJ1-1, with unresolved D. The CDR3 loop spans 15 amino acids. The germline V gene has CDR1 LNHNV and CDR2 YYDKDF (reference sequence). The ends were cut back, 4 bases at V and 4 bases at J, with 16 bases in the middle. This CDR3 reads CATSILTRRGTEAFF. CDR3 in DNA: TGTGCCACCAGCATTCTCACGCGGCGGGGCACTGAAGCTTTCTTT.

About this clone itself: Sequence at one end of the junction differs from germline and may be a read error. V usage is TRBV6-5 and J usage is TRBJ1-5; D ambiguous. The germline gives CDR1 MNHEY, CDR2 SVGAGI. CDR3 size: 13 residues. The CDR3 nucleotides are TGTGCCAGCAGCCGCAGTGGTCAACAGCCCCAGAATTTT. Translation: CASSRSGQQPQNF.

V and J are TRBV7-9 and TRBJ1-4; 7 bases fit TRBD1. The V gene end was trimmed by 3 bases and the J gene end by 8 bases; junction bases not matched to a gene: 6. Germline CDR1 SEHNR, CDR2 FQNEAQ (reference sequence). The CDR3 totals 14 residues. CDR3 region: CASSFDRVGEKLFF. The CDR3 DNA follows: TGTGCCAGCAGCTTCGACAGGGTAGGAGAAAAACTGTTTTTT.

A few counts support this clone. The chain joins TRBV2 to TRBJ1-1; D may be TRBD1 (6 bases). The V and J ends lost 6 bases and 0 bases respectively, with 17 bases between them. CDR3 length equals 16 residues. In germline, CDR1 is SNHLY, CDR2 FYNNEI. CDR3 protein: CASRSEDRMMNTEAFF. CDR3 nucleotide sequence: TGTGCCAGCAGGTCCGAGGACAGAATGATGAACACTGAAGCTTTCTTT.

The rearrangement uses TRBV29-1 and TRBJ2-5, with D maybe TRBD1 (6 bases). This CDR3 contains 12 residues. With 6 bases removed from V and 2 bases from J, the gap between germline ends came to 10 bases. Germline loops: CDR1 SQVTM, CDR2 ANQGSEA. CDR3 region: CSVQGLQETQYF. In nucleotides, the CDR3 is TGCAGCGTACAGGGCCTACAAGAGACCCAGTACTTC.